This is a list of T cell receptor beta chains from one sample in a study of cytomegalovirus exposure and HLA in healthy donors. Generated by immunoSEQ multiplex PCR, the TCRdb table keeps only in-frame clones and is missing some. The data contain around 170,000 clones, 75% to 90% of them singletons. Sequenced: PBMCs. These receptor sequences come from a man aged 18 to 35 in good health and CMV-seropositive. The CDR3 runs from the conserved cysteine through the conserved F or W. The D gene is left open where the match is weak. Rows give clone size only sometimes, using once, few, many, or a class for an expanded clone.

TRBV9	.	.	TRBJ2-7	CASTPGLDSYEQYF	TGTGCCAGCACCCCCGGACTGGACTCCTACGAGCAGTACTTC
TRBV27	.	.	TRBJ1-5	CASRSRGTRNQPQHF	TGTGCCAGCAGATCAAGGGGGACAAGGAATCAGCCCCAGCATTTT
TRBV19	.	TRBD1	TRBJ1-4	CASSIAGTDEKLFF	TGTGCCAGTAGTATTGCGGGGACAGATGAAAAACTGTTTTTT
TRBV29-1	.	TRBD1	TRBJ2-5	CSMGTGRETQYF	TGCAGCATGGGGACAGGGAGAGAGACCCAGTACTTC
TRBV19	.	.	TRBJ2-2	CASSIDVTPLRVGELFF	TGTGCCAGTAGTATTGATGTTACACCACTGAGGGTCGGGGAGCTGTTTTTT
TRBV28	.	TRBD1	TRBJ1-1	CASIYWDRKNTEAFF	TGTGCCAGCATCTACTGGGACAGAAAGAACACTGAAGCTTTCTTT
TRBV30	.	.	TRBJ1-1	CAWSFRGPREAFF	TGTGCCTGGAGTTTTAGAGGGCCTCGCGAAGCTTTCTTT
TRBV9	.	.	TRBJ2-3	CASSVGGGRRTDTQYF	TGTGCCAGCAGCGTAGGTGGCGGGCGGCGCACAGATACGCAGTATTTT
TRBV15	once	.	TRBJ1-1	CATSRTGGNTEAFF	TGTGCCACCAGCAGAACGGGGGGGAACACTGAAGCTTTCTTT
TRBV28	.	.	TRBJ1-5	CASSLSGQPQHF	TGTGCCAGCAGTTTATCAGGTCAGCCCCAGCATTTT
TRBV30	once	TRBD1	TRBJ1-1	CAWSPRDRAPLNTEAFF	TGTGCCTGGAGTCCCAGGGACAGGGCGCCTTTGAACACTGAAGCTTTCTTT
TRBV6-1	once	.	TRBJ1-5	CASSRAGSNQPQHF	TGTGCCAGCTCCCGCGCGGGCAGCAATCAGCCCCAGCATTTT
TRBV27	.	TRBD2	TRBJ2-3	CASSYVAGDTQYF	TGTGCCAGCAGTTATGTAGCGGGAGATACGCAGTATTTT
TRBV28	.	TRBD1	TRBJ2-2	CASQTYGTGTPGELFF	TGTGCCAGTCAGACTTATGGGACAGGGACCCCCGGGGAGCTGTTTTTT
TRBV9	.	.	TRBJ2-3	CASGRPGGGDTQYF	TGTGCCAGCGGAAGGCCAGGGGGAGGAGATACGCAGTATTTT
TRBV28	.	TRBD1	TRBJ1-2	CASSLAGTGGPESGYTF	TGTGCCAGCAGTTTAGCCGGGACAGGGGGCCCCGAGTCTGGCTACACCTTC
TRBV7-9	.	.	TRBJ2-5	CASSLRASVGTQYF	TGTGCCAGCAGCCTCCGGGCTAGCGTCGGGACCCAGTACTTC
TRBV5-1	.	TRBD1	TRBJ2-1	CASSLGQGPSSYNEQFF	TGCGCCAGCAGCCTAGGACAGGGGCCGAGCTCCTACAATGAGCAGTTCTTC
TRBV28	few	TRBD1	TRBJ1-1	CASSERTGGPEAFF	TGTGCCAGCAGTGAACGGACAGGGGGCCCTGAAGCTTTCTTT
TRBV29-1	.	.	TRBJ1-5	CSVGTGSGQPQHF	TGCAGCGTTGGGACGGGTAGCGGTCAGCCCCAGCATTTT
TRBV6-5	.	.	TRBJ2-2	CASSYETNTGELFF	TGTGCCAGCAGTTACGAGACGAACACCGGGGAGCTGTTTTTT
TRBV2	.	.	TRBJ2-1	CASSEGGGNTYNEQFF	TGTGCCAGCAGTGAGGGGGGGGGCAACACATACAATGAGCAGTTCTTC
TRBV5-1	.	TRBD2	TRBJ2-1	CASSLEASGSYNEQFF	TGCGCCAGCAGCTTGGAAGCTAGCGGGTCCTACAATGAGCAGTTCTTC
TRBV6-1	.	TRBD1	TRBJ2-7	CASTRPDRGPHEQYF	TGTGCCAGCACCCGTCCGGACAGGGGGCCCCACGAGCAGTACTTC
TRBV13	few	TRBD1	TRBJ2-7	CASRKQGAGSYEQYF	TGTGCCAGCAGGAAACAGGGGGCGGGCTCCTACGAGCAGTACTTC
TRBV7-8	.	.	TRBJ2-7	CASSLGHLQEQYF	TGTGCCAGCAGCCTGGGACACTTACAAGAGCAGTACTTC
TRBV7-3	.	.	TRBJ2-1	CASSSQGVAGYNEQFF	TGTGCCAGCAGCTCCCAGGGGGTAGCGGGGTACAATGAGCAGTTCTTC
TRBV18	few	TRBD1	TRBJ1-1	CASSPSQGVGTEAFF	TGTGCCAGCTCACCGAGTCAGGGGGTCGGGACTGAAGCTTTCTTT
TRBV19	.	TRBD1	TRBJ1-2	CASSRDRTNYGYTF	TGTGCCAGTAGTAGGGACAGAACTAACTATGGCTACACCTTC
TRBV6-1	.	TRBD1	TRBJ1-4	CASSPRPGGEKLFF	TGTGCCAGCAGCCCCCGACCAGGGGGTGAAAAACTGTTTTTT
TRBV9	.	.	TRBJ2-1	CASSVDGGSYNEQFF	TGTGCCAGCAGCGTGGATGGCGGGTCCTACAATGAGCAGTTCTTC
TRBV27	.	TRBD1	TRBJ2-1	CASSLGTGGNEQFF	TGTGCCAGCAGTTTAGGTACAGGGGGGAATGAGCAGTTCTTC
TRBV6-6	.	TRBD2	TRBJ2-1	CASRREVRNEQFF	TGTGCCAGCAGGCGGGAGGTCAGAAATGAGCAGTTCTTC
TRBV10-3	once	.	TRBJ1-1	CATGVVGTEAFF	TGTGCCACGGGGGTAGTGGGCACTGAAGCTTTCTTT
TRBV7-3	.	TRBD1	TRBJ2-1	CASSSPGTGMAEQFF	TGTGCCAGCAGCTCGCCCGGGACAGGGATGGCTGAGCAGTTCTTC
TRBV9	.	TRBD2	TRBJ2-7	CASSVASGDYEQYF	TGTGCCAGCAGCGTAGCTAGCGGGGACTACGAGCAGTACTTC
TRBV5-6	.	.	TRBJ2-2	CASSRGSDNTGELFF	TGTGCCAGCAGTCGAGGGTCAGATAACACCGGGGAGCTGTTTTTT
TRBV5-1	.	TRBD1	TRBJ2-7	CASSATTGGPYEQYF	TGCGCCAGCAGCGCCACGACAGGGGGACCCTACGAGCAGTACTTC
TRBV2	few	TRBD1	TRBJ1-1	CASSETGGAAFF	TGTGCCAGCAGTGAGACAGGGGGGGCAGCTTTCTTT
TRBV5-1	.	TRBD1	TRBJ1-4	CASSWRGQQMGTNEKLFF	TGCGCCAGCAGCTGGAGGGGACAGCAAATGGGAACTAATGAAAAACTGTTTTTT
TRBV28	.	.	TRBJ2-7	CASSLPRGDEQYF	TGTGCCAGCAGTTTGCCCAGGGGTGACGAGCAGTACTTC
TRBV28	.	.	TRBJ1-3	CASSLLSGNTIYF	TGTGCCAGCAGCCTCCTCTCTGGAAACACCATATATTTT
TRBV27	.	.	TRBJ2-1	CASSLGARDEQFF	TGTGCCAGCAGTTTAGGGGCTAGAGATGAGCAGTTCTTC
TRBV15	.	TRBD2	TRBJ2-1	CATSVAGNYNEQFF	TGTGCCACCTCGGTAGCGGGGAACTACAATGAGCAGTTCTTC
TRBV28	.	.	TRBJ1-1	CASSSQVDTEAFF	TGTGCCAGCAGTTCGCAGGTTGACACTGAAGCTTTCTTT
TRBV7-8	.	.	TRBJ2-1	CASSSPDRDQPNEQFF	TGTGCCAGCAGCTCGCCGGACAGAGATCAGCCCAATGAGCAGTTCTTC
TRBV4-1	once	.	TRBJ2-7	CASSQAKGGGNLYEQYF	TGCGCCAGCAGCCAAGCCAAGGGGGGAGGGAATCTCTACGAGCAGTACTTC
TRBV7-2	.	.	TRBJ2-1	CASSPLGGADNEQFF	TGTGCCAGCAGCCCCCTCGGGGGAGCGGACAATGAGCAGTTCTTC
TRBV6-5	.	TRBD2	TRBJ2-1	CASSLAGASYNEQFF	TGTGCCAGCAGCCTAGCGGGAGCGTCCTACAATGAGCAGTTCTTC
TRBV18	.	TRBD1	TRBJ2-7	CASSPGDRPRYEQYF	TGTGCCAGCTCACCAGGGGACAGGCCCCGCTACGAGCAGTACTTC
TRBV11-2	.	.	TRBJ1-2	CASSRRSGGRTGYTF	TGTGCCAGCAGCCGTAGATCGGGGGGGCGCACCGGCTACACCTTC
TRBV27	.	TRBD1	TRBJ2-7	CASSLGQGNEQYF	TGTGCCAGCTCGTTGGGACAGGGTAACGAGCAGTACTTC